Many counts were recorded for the clone carrying this TCR beta chain. Its target is unknown. The CDR3 totals 13 residues. V lost 5 bases and J 5 bases, leaving 12 bases between the germline ends. TCRdb reprocessed the 5' RACE reads via MiXCR and lists one record per CDR3 protein. This table holds 380,000 or so distinct CDR3 sequences, about an eighth found once. The data originate from a study of T-cell memory formation after mild COVID-19. Overall study context: TCR clusters were mostly confined to one donor each.

Overall study findings and caveats: Clones that contracted from day 15 to 85 had balanced CD4/CD8; later expanders were CD4+ biased. Among contracting clones, CD4+ were mainly CM/EM and CD8+ enriched in EMRA. Cross-reactive memory apparently joined, as some responding clones appeared in pre-infection memory.

The chain recombines TRBV12-3 or TRBV12-4 with TRBJ2-5; D gene unclear. This clonotype originated in a man younger than 30 who had mild COVID-19 (a few samples of this study predate the infection). Cell type and time point are not known. Sequenced sample: PBMCs or a T cell subset sorted from them (not recorded which). Here the CDR3 DNA reads TGTGCCAGCAGTCGAGTAGTCGGGGAGACCCAGTACTTC. Its translation is CASSRVVGETQYF.